This passage covers 20 T cell receptor beta chains from one sample sequenced in a study of regulatory T cells in long-lasting Graves disease. Specified time point: newly diagnosed GD, antithyroid drugs for less than 3 months. RNA isolated from PBMCs was used to make the TCR library. Library construction for TCR beta used iRepertoire HTBI primers and Arm-PCR of CDR3 regions. TCRdb re-analysed the multiplex PCR reads in MiXCR, keeping a single row per CDR3 protein. The sample has approximately 540,000 distinct CDR3 sequences, 9.5% to 15% seen once. This same sample was also taken into another study, of T cells in Graves' hyperthyroidism and ophthalmopathy.

The sequencing here drew on peripheral blood mononuclear cells (PBMCs), taken at new diagnosis, from a patient treated with antithyroid drugs. The receptors here all came from a woman aged 25 to 45 with Graves disease.

This clonotype occurred many times. The CDR3 loop is CAWSVGVMGTEAFF. The CDR3, as DNA: TGTGCCTGGAGTGTCGGGGTTATGGGCACTGAAGCTTTCTTT. The genes are TRBV30 and TRBJ1-1, with D uncertain. V lost 0 bases and J lost 4, with 12 bases in between. CDR3 size: 14 residues. CDR1 GTSNPN and CDR2 SVGIG come from the germline V gene (reference sequence).

This clonotype was picked up many times. The chain carries TRBV2 and TRBJ2-6; no definite D call. Germline CDR1 reads SNHLY; CDR2 reads FYNNEI. The CDR3 totals 13 residues. Trimming stripped 10 bases from V and 2 bases from J, with 9 bases between. The CDR3 region has the DNA TGTGCCATAACACCCCCTGGGGCCAACGTCCTGACTTTC. It yields the protein CAITPPGANVLTF.

This clonotype was counted only a few times. The V gene is TRBV6-2 or TRBV6-3, the J gene TRBJ2-2, with D perhaps TRBD1 (5 bases). This CDR3 contains 15 residues. V lost 5 bases and J 2 bases, leaving 12 bases between the germline ends. Germline V gene lookup returns CDR1 MNHEY and CDR2 SVGEGT. This CDR3 is CASSESQGNTGELFF. CDR3 in DNA: TGTGCCAGCAGTGAGTCGCAGGGTAACACCGGGGAGCTGTTTTTT.

The CDR3 here is CASSLVSRFGELFF. The CDR3 bases are TGTGCCAGCAGCTTAGTCAGCCGGTTCGGGGAGCTGTTTTTT. The chain joins TRBV7-9 to TRBJ2-2; D ambiguous. Per the germline V gene, CDR1 is SEHNR and CDR2 is FQNEAQ (reference sequence). The CDR3 has 14 amino acids. Trimming left V 1 base short and J 7 bases short, with 10 bases between.

In this sample, this clonotype turned up a few times. The gene calls are TRBV11-2 and TRBJ2-1; D gene uncertain. The CDR3 covers 16 residues. V lost 3 bases and J lost 0, with 12 bases in between. Germline CDR1 SGHAT, CDR2 FQNNGV. CDR3 loop: CASSFTLPSSYNEQFF. The CDR3 region has the DNA TGTGCCAGCAGCTTTACGCTCCCGAGCTCCTACAATGAGCAGTTCTTC.

This clonotype was observed at least ten times. The V and J genes are TRBV18 and TRBJ1-1; no definite D call. Trimming took off 6 bases at V and 4 bases at J, with 6 bases between the two ends. The CDR3 totals 11 residues. Germline-derived CDR1 and CDR2 are KGHSH and LQKENI. The CDR3 loop reads CASSPLTEAFF. For the CDR3, the DNA is TGTGCCAGCTCCCCGCTCACTGAAGCTTTCTTT.

This clonotype was recorded a few times. A read error may account for a junction end that differs from germline. This chain connects TRBV2 to TRBJ2-6; 7 bases match TRBD1. The CDR3 runs 23 residues. Germline-derived CDR1 and CDR2 are SNHLY and FYNNEI. The CDR3 nucleotides are TGTACCAGCAGTGAGGTCAGGGACAGACGCCCACAGAACCGAGGGTCTGGGGCCAACGTCCTGACTTTC. As protein: CTSSEVRDRRPQNRGSGANVLTF. The full variable domain, completed using reference TRBV2 and TRBJ2-6, is EPEVTQTPSHQVTQMGQEVILRCVPISNHLYFYWYRQILGQKVEFLVSFYNNEISEKSEIFDDQFSVERPDGSNFTLKIRSTKLEDSAMYFCTSSEVRDRRPQNRGSGANVLTFGAGSRLTVL.

Only a few counts were recorded for this clonotype. A clone one base away is much larger, so this may be a read error. CDR3 protein: CASSTPRQGGSDAQYF. In DNA form, the CDR3 reads TGTGCCAGCAGCACGCCCCGACAGGGAGGGTCAGATGCGCAGTATTTT. The J gene is TRBJ2-3, the V gene TRBV28, with D perhaps given as TRBD1 or TRBD2 (7 bases each). There are 16 residues in the CDR3. Germline V gene sequence: CDR1 MDHEN, CDR2 SYDVKM. Full variable domain (remainder filled in from reference TRBV28 and TRBJ2-3): DVKVTQSSRYLVKRTGEKVFLECVQDMDHENMFWYRQDPGLGLRLIYFSYDVKMKEKGDIPEGYSVSREKKERFSLILESASTNQTSMYLCASSTPRQGGSDAQYFGPGTRLTVL.

This clonotype was counted a few times. The rearrangement joins TRBV28 to TRBJ2-1; the D is unclear. Germline CDR1 MDHEN, CDR2 SYDVKM. V lost 8 bases and J 6 bases, leaving 5 bases between the germline ends. The CDR3 covers 10 residues. The CDR3 DNA is TGTGCCAGCTTCCGCAATGAGCAGTTCTTC. This encodes CASFRNEQFF. Full variable domain (remainder filled in from reference TRBV28 and TRBJ2-1): DVKVTQSSRYLVKRTGEKVFLECVQDMDHENMFWYRQDPGLGLRLIYFSYDVKMKEKGDIPEGYSVSREKKERFSLILESASTNQTSMYLCASFRNEQFFGPGTRLTVL.

This clonotype showed up many times. This chain links TRBV9 with TRBJ2-3; TRBD2 matches 10 bases. V shed 6 bases and J 1 base; nucleotides not matched to a gene: 2. The CDR3 is made up of 14 amino acids. Per germline, CDR1 SGDLS and CDR2 YYNGEE. CDR3 sequence reads: CASTGTSGTDTQYF. CDR3 sequence (DNA): TGTGCCAGCACCGGGACTAGCGGCACAGATACGCAGTATTTT.

This clonotype occurred a few times. The genes are TRBV11-3 and TRBJ2-1; a possible D gene is TRBD2 (6 bases). V lost 1 base, J lost 4 bases, and 14 bases lay in between. Germline V gene sequence: CDR1 SGHNT, CDR2 YENEEA. The CDR3 has 16 amino acids. CDR3 nucleotide sequence: TGTGCCAGCAGCTTAGGCGGCCAGGAGGGGTACAATGAGCAGTTCTTC. Encoded protein: CASSLGGQEGYNEQFF.

This clonotype was seen more than once but under ten times. The genes are TRBV7-3 and TRBJ2-1; 11 nucleotides agree with TRBD2. The CDR3 is 14 residues long. Trimming cost V 5 bases and J 8 bases; bases outside gene matches: 5. Germline assignment: CDR1 SGHTA and CDR2 FQGTGA. The CDR3 DNA reads as TGTGCCAGCAGCCCCACTAGCGGGAGCCATGAGCAGTTCTTC. Translated: CASSPTSGSHEQFF.

This chain connects TRBV14 to TRBJ1-1; D remains unclear. Germline assignment: CDR1 SGHDN and CDR2 FVKESK. This CDR3 has 15 residues. Trimming shortened V by 0 bases and J by 5 bases, and 13 bases separated the two germline ends. This CDR3 reads CASSQEVGVRTEAFF. CDR3 nucleotides: TGTGCCAGCAGCCAAGAAGTGGGCGTTCGGACTGAAGCTTTCTTT.

In this sample, this clonotype turned up many times. The chain links TRBV30 to TRBJ1-3; TRBD1 might be the D (5 bases). The germline gives CDR1 GTSNPN, CDR2 SVGIG (reference sequence). The CDR3 consists of 15 residues. V gave up 4 bases and J gave up 5 bases, with 18 bases separating them. Written as DNA, the CDR3 is TGTGCCTGGACCGGTCCCAGGGTTGAGCGAAACACCATATATTTT. Encoded protein: CAWTGPRVERNTIYF.

The chain links TRBV27 to TRBJ2-1; 11 nucleotides agree with TRBD2. J was trimmed by 6 bases and V by 4 bases; bases with no gene match: 23. This CDR3 is 21 amino acids long. The germline gives CDR1 MNHEY, CDR2 SMNVEV (reference sequence). CDR3 in DNA: TGTGCCAGCAGTTCATACGGAAGAATAGCGGGAGGGCCCCCGTTTAGCAATGAGCAGTTCTTC. Amino acid sequence: CASSSYGRIAGGPPFSNEQFF.

V gene TRBV12-3 or TRBV12-4 combines with J gene TRBJ1-1; D is uncertain. V was trimmed by 5 bases and J by 1 base, leaving 20 bases between them. CDR3 size: 17 residues. The CDR3 loop is CASSRSAWGSENTEAFF. CDR3 bases: TGTGCCAGCAGTCGCTCAGCATGGGGTTCGGAGAACACTGAAGCTTTCTTT.

This clonotype was observed many times. The rearrangement links TRBV7-9 to TRBJ2-7; D gene ambiguous. The CDR3 loop spans 11 amino acids. Trimming left V 6 bases short and J 4 bases short, with 7 bases between. Germline values: CDR1 SEHNR, CDR2 FQNEAQ (reference sequence). DNA for the CDR3: TGTGCCAGCAGTGAAAGTTACGAGCAGTACTTC. Encoded protein: CASSESYEQYF.

This clonotype was recorded many times. The V gene is TRBV10-3, the J gene TRBJ2-7; TRBD2 aligns across 9 bases. This CDR3 spans 14 amino acids. V lost 5 bases to trimming and J lost 3 bases; unmatched junction nucleotides: 5. Germline lookup yields CDR1 ENHRY and CDR2 SYGVKD. CDR3 region: CAISFSGSFYEQYF. The CDR3 coding sequence is TGTGCCATCAGTTTTAGCGGGAGTTTCTACGAGCAGTACTTC.

This sequence joins TRBV30 and TRBJ2-7; 13 bases match TRBD2. CDR3 length: 17 residues. J was trimmed by 4 bases and V by 2 bases; bases with no gene match: 11. Germline V gene lookup returns CDR1 GTSNPN and CDR2 SVGIG (reference sequence). CDR3 in amino acids: CAWSTGTSGIAMYEQYF. The CDR3 DNA sequence: TGTGCCTGGAGTACCGGGACTAGCGGGATAGCCATGTACGAGCAGTACTTC.

This clonotype was detected many times. V and J are TRBV2 and TRBJ2-3, with 10 bases matching TRBD2. V was clipped by 8 bases and J by 2 bases; unmatched bases: 4. Germline-derived CDR1 and CDR2 are SNHLY and FYNNEI. The CDR3 is made up of 14 amino acids. The DNA of the CDR3 is TGTGCCAGCGGACTAGCGGTTGACACAGATACGCAGTATTTT. Protein: CASGLAVDTDTQYF. The full variable domain, in which reference TRBV2 and TRBJ2-3 provide the parts outside the CDR3, is EPEVTQTPSHQVTQMGQEVILRCVPISNHLYFYWYRQILGQKVEFLVSFYNNEISEKSEIFDDQFSVERPDGSNFTLKIRSTKLEDSAMYFCASGLAVDTDTQYFGPGTRLTVL.